The rows below give T cell receptor beta chains drawn from one sample of a study of OX40 agonist ivuxolimab in advanced cancers. Produced via immunoSEQ multiplex PCR; TCRdb's table is partial and in-frame only. The sample shows fewer than 50,000 clones, 89% of them seen only once. The sequencing used CD4+ or CD8+ T cells sorted from blood, collected in a trial of the OX40 agonist ivuxolimab. Every receptor here comes from an adult with an advanced solid tumor such as melanoma, head and neck, liver or kidney cancer. Both conserved end residues are part of each CDR3. Each record gives: V gene, J gene, CDR3 length, CDR3 protein.

TRBV15	TRBJ2-3	14	CATSSVSLTDTQYF
TRBV7-9	TRBJ2-2	14	CASSLRRGTGELFF
TRBV7-2	TRBJ1-3	16	CASRAGTALLGNTIYF
TRBV7-3	TRBJ2-3	12	CASSTQRGTQYF
TRBV6-6	TRBJ2-1	13	CASNTDSRNEQFF
TRBV7-2	-	15	CASSLAGGSTYEQYF
TRBV4-2	TRBJ1-2	15	CASSRDRDTNYGYTF
TRBV19	TRBJ1-2	13	CASSPTGYYGYTF
TRBV9	TRBJ2-2	12	CASSVHTGELFF
TRBV2	TRBJ1-2	13	CASRTETYYGYTF
TRBV10-3	TRBJ2-1	12	CASQVGENEQFF
TRBV7-9	TRBJ2-5	15	CASSHSGVGQETQYF
TRBV5-1	TRBJ1-5	16	CASSLGGGGSNQPQHF
TRBV5-1	TRBJ2-1	16	CASSGATGGSYNEQFF
TRBV7-2	TRBJ2-3	14	CASSLSIRLVVQYF
TRBV4-3	TRBJ2-3	13	CASSQERADTQYF
TRBV5-1	TRBJ2-6	17	CASSPAQGASGANVLTF